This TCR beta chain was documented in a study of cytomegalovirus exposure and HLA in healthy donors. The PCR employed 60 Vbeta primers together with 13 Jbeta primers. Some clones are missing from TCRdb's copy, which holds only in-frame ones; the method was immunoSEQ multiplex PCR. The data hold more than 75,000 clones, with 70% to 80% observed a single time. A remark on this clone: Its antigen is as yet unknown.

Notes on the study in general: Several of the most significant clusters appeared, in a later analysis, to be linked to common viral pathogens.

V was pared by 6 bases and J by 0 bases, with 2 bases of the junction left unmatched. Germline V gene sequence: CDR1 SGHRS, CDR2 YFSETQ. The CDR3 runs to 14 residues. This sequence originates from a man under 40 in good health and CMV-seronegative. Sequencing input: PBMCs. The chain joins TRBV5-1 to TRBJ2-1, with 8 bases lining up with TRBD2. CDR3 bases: TGCGCCAGCACCCGGGGGGGCTCCTACAATGAGCAGTTCTTC. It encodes CASTRGGSYNEQFF.